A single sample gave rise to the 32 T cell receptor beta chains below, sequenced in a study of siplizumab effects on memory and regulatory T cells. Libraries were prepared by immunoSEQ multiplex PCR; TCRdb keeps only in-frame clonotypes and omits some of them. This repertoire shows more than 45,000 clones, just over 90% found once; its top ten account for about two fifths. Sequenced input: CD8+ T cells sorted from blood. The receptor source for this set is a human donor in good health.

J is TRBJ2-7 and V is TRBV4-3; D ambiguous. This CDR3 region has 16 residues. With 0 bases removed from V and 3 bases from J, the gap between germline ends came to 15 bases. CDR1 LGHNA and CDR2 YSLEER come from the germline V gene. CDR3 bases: TGCGCCAGCAGCCAAGATTTTCGGGCCTGGAGCTACGAGCAGTACTTC. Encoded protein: CASSQDFRAWSYEQYF.

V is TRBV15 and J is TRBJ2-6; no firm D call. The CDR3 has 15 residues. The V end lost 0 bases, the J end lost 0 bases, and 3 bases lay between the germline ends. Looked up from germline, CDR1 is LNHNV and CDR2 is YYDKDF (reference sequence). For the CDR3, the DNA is TGTGCCACCAGCAGAGATGACTCTGGGGCCAACGTCCTGACTTTC. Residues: CATSRDDSGANVLTF.

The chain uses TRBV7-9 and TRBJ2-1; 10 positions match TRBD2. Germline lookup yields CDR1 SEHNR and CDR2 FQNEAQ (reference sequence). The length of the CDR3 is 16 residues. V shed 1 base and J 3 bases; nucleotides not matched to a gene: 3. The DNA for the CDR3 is TGTGCCAGCAGCTTAGGACTAGCGGGTCGCTACAATGAGCAGTTCTTC. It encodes CASSLGLAGRYNEQFF.

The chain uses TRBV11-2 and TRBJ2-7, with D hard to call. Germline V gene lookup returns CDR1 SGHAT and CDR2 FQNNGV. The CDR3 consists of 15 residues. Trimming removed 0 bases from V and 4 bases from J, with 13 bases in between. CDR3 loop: CASSLDSSSRYEQYF. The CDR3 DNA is TGTGCCAGCAGCTTAGACTCCTCCAGCAGGTACGAGCAGTACTTC. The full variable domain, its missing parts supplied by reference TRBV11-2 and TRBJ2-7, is EAGVAQSPRYKIIEKRQSVAFWCNPISGHATLYWYQQILGQGPKLLIQFQNNGVVDDSQLPKDRFSAERLKGVDSTLKIQPAKLEDSAVYLCASSLDSSSRYEQYFGPGTRLTVT.

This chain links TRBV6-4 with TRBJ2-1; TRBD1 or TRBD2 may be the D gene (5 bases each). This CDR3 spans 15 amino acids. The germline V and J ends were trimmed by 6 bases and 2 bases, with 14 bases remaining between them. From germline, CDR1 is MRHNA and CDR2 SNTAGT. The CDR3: CASSPRDRTYNEQFF. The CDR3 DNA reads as TGTGCCAGCAGCCCCCGGGACCGAACCTACAATGAGCAGTTCTTC.

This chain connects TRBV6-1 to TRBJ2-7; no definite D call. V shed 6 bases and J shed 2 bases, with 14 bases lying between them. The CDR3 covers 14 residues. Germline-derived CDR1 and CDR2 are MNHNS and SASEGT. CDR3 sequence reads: CASRPTAMAYEQYF. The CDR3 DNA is TGTGCCAGCAGGCCCACAGCCATGGCCTACGAGCAGTACTTC.

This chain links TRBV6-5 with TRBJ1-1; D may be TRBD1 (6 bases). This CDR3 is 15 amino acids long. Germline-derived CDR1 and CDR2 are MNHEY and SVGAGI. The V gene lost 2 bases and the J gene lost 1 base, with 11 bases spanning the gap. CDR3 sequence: CASSYQPRGNTEAFF. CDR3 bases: TGTGCCAGCAGTTACCAACCCAGGGGGAACACTGAAGCTTTCTTT.

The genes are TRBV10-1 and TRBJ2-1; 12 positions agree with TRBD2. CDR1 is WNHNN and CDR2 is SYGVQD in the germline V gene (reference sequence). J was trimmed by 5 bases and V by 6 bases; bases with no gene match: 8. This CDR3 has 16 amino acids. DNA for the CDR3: TGCGCCAGCAGCCCTGGGACTAGCGGGCAAGACAATGAGCAGTTCTTC. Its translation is CASSPGTSGQDNEQFF.

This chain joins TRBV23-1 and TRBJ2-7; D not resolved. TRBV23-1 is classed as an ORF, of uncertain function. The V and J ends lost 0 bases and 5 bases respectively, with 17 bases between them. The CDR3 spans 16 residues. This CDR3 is CASSQSVGVLVNEQYF. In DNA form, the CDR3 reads TGCGCCAGCAGTCAATCCGTTGGGGTTTTAGTGAACGAGCAGTACTTC.

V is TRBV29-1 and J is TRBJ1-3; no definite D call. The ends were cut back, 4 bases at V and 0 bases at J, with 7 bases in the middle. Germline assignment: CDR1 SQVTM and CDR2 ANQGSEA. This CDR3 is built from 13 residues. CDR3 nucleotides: TGCAGCGTTGGGGTTACCTCTGGAAACACCATATATTTT. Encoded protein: CSVGVTSGNTIYF.

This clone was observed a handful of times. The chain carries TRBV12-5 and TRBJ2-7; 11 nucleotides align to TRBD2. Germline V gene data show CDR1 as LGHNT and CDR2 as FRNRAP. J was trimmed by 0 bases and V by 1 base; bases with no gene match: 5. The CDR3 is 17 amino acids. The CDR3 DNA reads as TGTGCTAGTGGTTTGGCGGGACTAGCGGAGAACTCCTACGAGCAGTACTTC. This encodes CASGLAGLAENSYEQYF.

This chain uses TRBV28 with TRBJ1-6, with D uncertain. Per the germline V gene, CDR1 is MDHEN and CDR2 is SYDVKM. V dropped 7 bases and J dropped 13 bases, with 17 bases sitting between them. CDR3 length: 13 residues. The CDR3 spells CASTAPGVVPLHF. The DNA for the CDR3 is TGTGCCAGCACCGCTCCCGGCGTGGTTCCCCTCCACTTT. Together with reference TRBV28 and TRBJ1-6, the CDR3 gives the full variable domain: DVKVTQSSRYLVKRTGEKVFLECVQDMDHENMFWYRQDPGLGLRLIYFSYDVKMKEKGDIPEGYSVSREKKERFSLILESASTNQTSMYLCASTAPGVVPLHFGNGTRLTVT.

CDR3 DNA sequence: TGCAGCGCACTAGCGGAACCATCCTACAATGAGCAGTTCTTC. This translates into CSALAEPSYNEQFF. The chain is built from TRBV29-1 and TRBJ2-1, with TRBD2 identical over 8 bases. Germline values: CDR1 SQVTM, CDR2 ANQGSEA. V dropped 7 bases and J dropped 1; count of bases not matched to a gene: 6. This CDR3 is 14 amino acids long.

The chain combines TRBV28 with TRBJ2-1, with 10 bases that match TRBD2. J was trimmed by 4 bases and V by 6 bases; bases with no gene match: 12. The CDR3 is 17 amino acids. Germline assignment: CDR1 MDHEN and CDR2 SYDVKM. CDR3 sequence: CASSEIPKREGYNEQFF. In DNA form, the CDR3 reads TGTGCCAGCAGCGAAATCCCCAAGCGGGAGGGATACAATGAGCAGTTCTTC. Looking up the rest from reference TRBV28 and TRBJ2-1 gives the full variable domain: DVKVTQSSRYLVKRTGEKVFLECVQDMDHENMFWYRQDPGLGLRLIYFSYDVKMKEKGDIPEGYSVSREKKERFSLILESASTNQTSMYLCASSEIPKREGYNEQFFGPGTRLTVL.

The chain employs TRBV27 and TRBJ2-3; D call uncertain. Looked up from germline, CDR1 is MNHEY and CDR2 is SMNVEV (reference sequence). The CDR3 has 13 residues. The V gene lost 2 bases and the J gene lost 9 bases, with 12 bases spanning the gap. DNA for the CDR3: TGTGCCAGCAGTTTAAATTCCCCCCGGACGCAGTATTTT. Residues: CASSLNSPRTQYF.

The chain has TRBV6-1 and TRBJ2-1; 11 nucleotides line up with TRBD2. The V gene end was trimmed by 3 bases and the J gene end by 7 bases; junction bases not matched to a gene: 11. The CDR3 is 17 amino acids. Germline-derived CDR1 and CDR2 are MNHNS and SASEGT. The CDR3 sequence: CASSDGIAGGPGNEQFF. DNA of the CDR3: TGTGCCAGCAGTGACGGAATAGCGGGAGGGCCGGGGAATGAGCAGTTCTTC.

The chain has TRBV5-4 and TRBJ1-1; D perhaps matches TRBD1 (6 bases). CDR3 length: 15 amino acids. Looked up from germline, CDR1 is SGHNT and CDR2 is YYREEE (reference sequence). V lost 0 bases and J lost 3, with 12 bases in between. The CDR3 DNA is TGTGCCAGCAGCTTGGATGGGGGGCGGCACACTGAAGCTTTCTTT. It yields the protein CASSLDGGRHTEAFF.

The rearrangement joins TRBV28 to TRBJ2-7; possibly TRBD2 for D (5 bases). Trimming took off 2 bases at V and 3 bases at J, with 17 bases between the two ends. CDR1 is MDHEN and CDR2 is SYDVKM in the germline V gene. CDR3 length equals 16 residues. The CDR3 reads CASSLRVTVSGYEQYF. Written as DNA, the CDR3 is TGTGCCAGCAGTTTACGGGTGACGGTAAGCGGCTACGAGCAGTACTTC.

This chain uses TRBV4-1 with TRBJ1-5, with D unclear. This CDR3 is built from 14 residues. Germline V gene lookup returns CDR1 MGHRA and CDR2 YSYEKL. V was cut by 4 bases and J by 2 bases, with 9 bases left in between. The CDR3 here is CASSPRLGNQPQHF. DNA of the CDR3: TGCGCCAGCAGCCCGCGATTAGGCAATCAGCCCCAGCATTTT.

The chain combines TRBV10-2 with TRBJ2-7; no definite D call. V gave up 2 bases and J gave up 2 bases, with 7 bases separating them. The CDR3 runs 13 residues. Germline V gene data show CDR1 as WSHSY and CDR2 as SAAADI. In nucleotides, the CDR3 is TGCGCCAGCAGTGAGGACGGTACCTACGAGCAGTACTTC. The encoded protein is CASSEDGTYEQYF.

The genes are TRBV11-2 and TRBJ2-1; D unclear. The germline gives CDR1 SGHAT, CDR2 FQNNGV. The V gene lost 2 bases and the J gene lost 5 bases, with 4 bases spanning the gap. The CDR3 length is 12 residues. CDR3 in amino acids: CASSLTHNEQFF. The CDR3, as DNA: TGTGCCAGCAGCTTAACCCACAATGAGCAGTTCTTC.

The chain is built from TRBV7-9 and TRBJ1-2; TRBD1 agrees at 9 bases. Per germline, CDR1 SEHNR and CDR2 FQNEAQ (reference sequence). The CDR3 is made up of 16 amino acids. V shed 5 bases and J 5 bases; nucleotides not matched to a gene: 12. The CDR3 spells CASSPRTGVPRYGYTF. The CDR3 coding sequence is TGTGCCAGCAGCCCTCGGACAGGGGTCCCGCGGTATGGCTACACCTTC. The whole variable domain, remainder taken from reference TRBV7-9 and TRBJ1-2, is DTGVSQNPRHKITKRGQNVTFRCDPISEHNRLYWYRQTLGQGPEFLTYFQNEAQLEKSRLLSDRFSAERPKGSFSTLEIQRTEQGDSAMYLCASSPRTGVPRYGYTFGSGTRLTVV.

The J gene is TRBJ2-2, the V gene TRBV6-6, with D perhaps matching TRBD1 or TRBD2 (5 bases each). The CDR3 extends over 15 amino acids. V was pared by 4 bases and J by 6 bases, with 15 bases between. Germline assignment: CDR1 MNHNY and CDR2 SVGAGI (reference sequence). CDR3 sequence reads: CASSWPAGTPGELFF. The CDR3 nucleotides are TGTGCCAGCAGTTGGCCCGCCGGGACCCCCGGGGAGCTGTTTTTT.

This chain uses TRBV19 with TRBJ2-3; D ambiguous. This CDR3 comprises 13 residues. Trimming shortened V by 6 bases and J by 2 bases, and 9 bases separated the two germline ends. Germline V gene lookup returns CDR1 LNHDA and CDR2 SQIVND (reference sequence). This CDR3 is CASRSGNTDTQYF. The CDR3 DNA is TGTGCCAGTAGATCTGGGAACACAGATACGCAGTATTTT.

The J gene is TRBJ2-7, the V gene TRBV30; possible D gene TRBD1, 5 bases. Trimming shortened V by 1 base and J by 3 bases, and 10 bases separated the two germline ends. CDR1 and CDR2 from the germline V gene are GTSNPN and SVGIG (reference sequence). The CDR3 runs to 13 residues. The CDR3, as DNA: TGTGCCTGGAGTGAGACAGTAGGCTACGAGCAGTACTTC. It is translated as CAWSETVGYEQYF. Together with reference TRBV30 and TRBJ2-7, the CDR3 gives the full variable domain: SQTIHQWPATLVQPVGSPLSLECTVEGTSNPNLYWYRQAAGRGLQLLFYSVGIGQISSEVPQNLSASRPQDRQFILSSKKLLLSDSGFYLCAWSETVGYEQYFGPGTRLTVT.

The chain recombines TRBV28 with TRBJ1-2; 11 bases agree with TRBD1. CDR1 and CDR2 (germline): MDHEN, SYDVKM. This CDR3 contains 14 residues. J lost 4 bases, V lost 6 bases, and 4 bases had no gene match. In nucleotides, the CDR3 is TGTGCCAGCAGATCCGGGACAGGGGGCTATGGCTACACCTTC. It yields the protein CASRSGTGGYGYTF.

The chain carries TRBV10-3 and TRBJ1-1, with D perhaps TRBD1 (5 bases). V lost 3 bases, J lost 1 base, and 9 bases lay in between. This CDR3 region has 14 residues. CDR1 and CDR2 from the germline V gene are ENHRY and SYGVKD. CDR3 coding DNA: TGTGCCATCAGTGACCCGGGACGGAACACTGAAGCTTTCTTT. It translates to CAISDPGRNTEAFF.

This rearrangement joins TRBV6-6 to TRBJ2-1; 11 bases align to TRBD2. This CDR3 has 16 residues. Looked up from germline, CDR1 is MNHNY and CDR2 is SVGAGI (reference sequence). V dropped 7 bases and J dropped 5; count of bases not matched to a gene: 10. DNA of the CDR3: TGTGCCAGCAACGCAATCACGGGACTAGCGGACAATGAGCAGTTCTTC. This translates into CASNAITGLADNEQFF.

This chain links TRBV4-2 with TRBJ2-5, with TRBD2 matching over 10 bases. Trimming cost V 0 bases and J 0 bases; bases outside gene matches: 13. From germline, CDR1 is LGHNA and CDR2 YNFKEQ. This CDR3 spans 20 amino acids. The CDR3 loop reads CASSQDYWASGSRYQETQYF. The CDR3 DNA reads TGTGCCAGCAGCCAAGATTATTGGGCTAGCGGGAGCCGGTACCAAGAGACCCAGTACTTC.

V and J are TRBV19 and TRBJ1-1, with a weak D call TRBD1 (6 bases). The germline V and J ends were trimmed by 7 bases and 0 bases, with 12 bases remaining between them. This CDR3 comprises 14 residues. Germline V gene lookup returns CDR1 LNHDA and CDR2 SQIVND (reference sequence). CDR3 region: CASTEGGLNTEAFF. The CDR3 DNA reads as TGTGCCAGTACGGAGGGGGGCCTGAACACTGAAGCTTTCTTT.

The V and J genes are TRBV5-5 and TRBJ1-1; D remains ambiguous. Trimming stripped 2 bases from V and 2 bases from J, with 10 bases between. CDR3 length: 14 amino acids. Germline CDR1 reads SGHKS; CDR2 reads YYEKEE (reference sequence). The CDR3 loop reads CASSFESGNTEAFF. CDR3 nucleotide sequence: TGTGCCAGCAGCTTTGAGTCGGGAAACACTGAAGCTTTCTTT.

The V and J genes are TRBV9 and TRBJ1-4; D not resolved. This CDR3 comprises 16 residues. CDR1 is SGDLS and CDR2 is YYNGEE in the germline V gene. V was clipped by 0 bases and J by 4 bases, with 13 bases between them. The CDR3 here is CASSVGVGVGNEKLFF. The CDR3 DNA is TGTGCCAGCAGCGTAGGTGTTGGGGTGGGTAATGAAAAACTGTTTTTT.